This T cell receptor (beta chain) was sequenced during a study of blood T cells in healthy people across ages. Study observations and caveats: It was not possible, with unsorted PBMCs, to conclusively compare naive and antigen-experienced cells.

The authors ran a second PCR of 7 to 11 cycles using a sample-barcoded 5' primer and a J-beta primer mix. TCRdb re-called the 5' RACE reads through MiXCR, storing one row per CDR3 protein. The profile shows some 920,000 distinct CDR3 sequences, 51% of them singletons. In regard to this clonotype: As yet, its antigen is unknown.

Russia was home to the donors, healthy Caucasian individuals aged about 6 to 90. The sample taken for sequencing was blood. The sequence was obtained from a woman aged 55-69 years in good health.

DNA for the CDR3: TGCAGCGTCGAACTGACAGGGCGAGGCGCAGACTATGGCTACACCTTC. Translation gives CSVELTGRGADYGYTF. The chain employs TRBV29-1 and TRBJ1-2, with 7 bases identical to TRBD1. From germline, CDR1 is SQVTM and CDR2 ANQGSEA. CDR3 length: 16 amino acids. J lost 3 bases, V lost 6 bases, and 16 bases had no gene match. Complete variable domain (other parts from reference TRBV29-1 and TRBJ1-2): SAVISQKPSRDICQRGTSLTIQCQVDSQVTMMFWYRQQPGQSLTLIATANQGSEATYESGFVIDKFPISRPNLTFSTLTVSNMSPEDSSIYLCSVELTGRGADYGYTFGSGTRLTVV.